These 24 T cell receptor beta chains originate from one sample sequenced in a study of CD8+CD57+ T cells in acquired aplastic anemia. Only patients with CD8+CD57+ cell expansion on flow cytometry were chosen for sequencing. Genomic DNA acted as the template from which TCR beta VDJ combination and CDR3 sequence profiling were carried out. TCRdb recomputed calls from the reads with MiXCR, one row per CDR3 protein. The repertoire holds 95,000 to 150,000 distinct CDR3 sequences, with about 60% as singletons. The sample taken for sequencing was sorted CD4+, CD8+, or CD8+CD57+ T cells (not recorded which) from PBMCs. These TCRs come from a human donor with aplastic anemia.

This clonotype showed up just a few times. V is TRBV15 and J is TRBJ1-3; TRBD1 matches 8 bases. CDR3 length equals 15 residues. Trimming cost V 8 bases and J 8 bases; bases outside gene matches: 14. In germline, CDR1 is LNHNV, CDR2 YYDKDF (reference sequence). CDR3 nucleotides: TGTGCCACCGGATCCACGCGGACAGGGATAGACACCATATATTTT. This translates into CATGSTRTGIDTIYF.

As regards this clonotype: Being one base from a much bigger clone, this may be a read error. The chain couples TRBV10-3 to TRBJ1-1, with a tentative D call TRBD1 (6 bases). The CDR3 runs 11 residues. V gave up 10 bases and J gave up 5 bases, with 11 bases separating them. Looked up from germline, CDR1 is ENHRY and CDR2 is SYGVKD. In DNA form, the CDR3 reads TGTGCCAGCAGGAGGGGGACTGAAGCTTTCTTT. It specifies CASRRGTEAFF.

The rearrangement uses TRBV2 and TRBJ1-1, with D unclear. The CDR3 spans 15 residues. V was trimmed by 5 bases and J by 4 bases, leaving 17 bases between them. Germline CDR1 and CDR2: SNHLY and FYNNEI. This chain's CDR3 is CASSPPAGAGTEAFF. In DNA, the CDR3 is TGTGCCAGCAGTCCCCCAGCGGGCGCGGGCACTGAAGCTTTCTTT. Together with reference TRBV2 and TRBJ1-1, the CDR3 gives the full variable domain: EPEVTQTPSHQVTQMGQEVILRCVPISNHLYFYWYRQILGQKVEFLVSFYNNEISEKSEIFDDQFSVERPDGSNFTLKIRSTKLEDSAMYFCASSPPAGAGTEAFFGQGTRLTVV.

V usage is TRBV29-1 and J usage is TRBJ2-3, with no clear D. This CDR3 has 12 amino acids. CDR1 SQVTM and CDR2 ANQGSEA come from the germline V gene. Trimming pared 6 bases from V and 4 bases from J, leaving 11 bases between. The CDR3 DNA reads TGCAGCGTACGCTCCAGCGCAGATACGCAGTATTTT. As protein: CSVRSSADTQYF.

For the CDR3, the DNA is TGTGCCAGCAGTTACCCGGGACAGAAGTCGGGCCAGCCCCAGCATTTT. Encoded protein: CASSYPGQKSGQPQHF. J is TRBJ1-5 and V is TRBV2, with 7 nucleotides matching TRBD1. Germline V gives CDR1 SNHLY, CDR2 FYNNEI. The J segment lost 7 bases and the V segment lost 5 bases, leaving 14 bases of the junction unmatched. This CDR3 has 16 residues.

This clonotype came up many times. The V and J genes are TRBV5-5 and TRBJ1-1, with 8 bases identical to TRBD1. This CDR3 comprises 17 residues. Germline loops: CDR1 SGHKS, CDR2 YYEKEE (reference sequence). V gave up 4 bases and J gave up 5 bases; unmatched junction bases: 16. The CDR3 nucleotides are TGTGCCAGCAGCGGCGTGGCAGGGGGCGCAAGGCGAACTGAAGCTTTCTTT. It encodes CASSGVAGGARRTEAFF.

A few counts support this clonotype. The chain employs TRBV4-3 and TRBJ1-4; 8 bases fit TRBD1. This CDR3 is built from 16 residues. Per the germline V gene, CDR1 is LGHNA and CDR2 is YSLEER. V gave up 3 bases and J gave up 5 bases; unmatched junction bases: 8. In DNA form, the CDR3 reads TGCGCCAGCAGCCATCTGCCGGGACAGGAAAATGAAAAACTGTTTTTT. Translating gives CASSHLPGQENEKLFF.

This clonotype came up many times. The gene calls are TRBV2 and TRBJ2-3; weak D call: TRBD2 (6 bases). Germline loops: CDR1 SNHLY, CDR2 FYNNEI. This CDR3 has 14 amino acids. Trimming removed 6 bases at V and 0 bases at J, with 10 bases between. For the CDR3, the DNA is TGTGCCAGCAGAGGACTATCTAGCACAGATACGCAGTATTTT. It yields the protein CASRGLSSTDTQYF.

The rearrangement links TRBV5-6 to TRBJ2-7; D is undetermined. Between the trimmed V and J ends, which lost 0 bases and 5 bases, there was a span of 9 bases. The CDR3 covers 13 residues. Germline values: CDR1 SGHDT, CDR2 YYEEEE. CDR3 in amino acids: CASSLGGYDEQYF. CDR3 sequence (DNA): TGTGCCAGCAGCTTGGGAGGTTACGACGAGCAGTACTTC. Using reference TRBV5-6 and TRBJ2-7 for the parts outside the CDR3, the full variable domain is DAGVTQSPTHLIKTRGQQVTLRCSPKSGHDTVSWYQQALGQGPQFIFQYYEEEERQRGNFPDRFSGHQFPNYSSELNVNALLLGDSALYLCASSLGGYDEQYFGPGTRLTVT.

This clonotype was seen ten or more times. This rearrangement joins TRBV5-1 to TRBJ2-5; TRBD1 aligns across 7 bases. The CDR3 runs 15 residues. Germline values: CDR1 SGHRS, CDR2 YFSETQ. The trim removed 6 bases at V and 3 bases at J, leaving 11 bases unmatched. The CDR3 spells CASTRSIDREETQYF. For the CDR3, the DNA is TGCGCCAGCACCCGATCAATAGACAGGGAAGAGACCCAGTACTTC.

Concerning this clonotype: One junction end disagrees with the germline gene, perhaps due to a read error. The gene calls are TRBV11-1 and TRBJ2-1, with D hard to call. The germline V gene encodes CDR1 SGHAT and CDR2 FQDESV (reference sequence). This CDR3 comprises 16 residues. The CDR3: CASSLSGSSSHNEQFF. CDR3 bases: TGTGCCAGCAGCTTATCCGGATCCTCCTCCCACAATGAGCAGTTCTTC.

This clonotype was observed once. The gene calls are TRBV11-1 and TRBJ1-5; 11 bases map to TRBD1. This CDR3 contains 19 residues. Germline assignment: CDR1 SGHAT and CDR2 FQDESV (reference sequence). Germline trimming cut 0 bases from V and 0 bases from J; bases unmatched to any gene: 7. DNA of the CDR3: TGTGCCAGCAGCTTAGCGCTCGGGGACAGGGGGTATAGCAATCAGCCCCAGCATTTT. Amino acids: CASSLALGDRGYSNQPQHF. The complete variable domain, with remaining parts taken from reference TRBV11-1 and TRBJ1-5, reads EAEVAQSPRYKITEKSQAVAFWCDPISGHATLYWYRQILGQGPELLVQFQDESVVDDSQLPKDRFSAERLKGVDSTLKIQPAELGDSAMYLCASSLALGDRGYSNQPQHFGDGTRLSIL.

In this sample, this clonotype turned up many times. This sequence joins TRBV15 and TRBJ1-1; D perhaps matches TRBD1 (6 bases). The CDR3 totals 13 residues. From germline, CDR1 is LNHNV and CDR2 YYDKDF (reference sequence). Trimming shortened V by 5 bases and J by 5 bases, and 12 bases separated the two germline ends. The CDR3 reads CATSEGGRTEAFF. The CDR3 region has the DNA TGTGCCACCAGCGAGGGGGGGCGAACTGAAGCTTTCTTT.

Worth noting for this clonotype: A clone one base away is much larger, so this may be a read error. The CDR3 nucleotides read TGTGCCAGCAGGACTAGCTGGGGTGCACAGTACTTC. The encoded protein is CASRTSWGAQYF. The rearrangement uses TRBV25-1 and TRBJ2-7; 7 bases match TRBD2. Trimming removed 6 bases from V and 10 bases from J; junction bases left unmatched: 9. The CDR3 has 12 residues. CDR1 and CDR2 from the germline V gene are MGHDK and SYGVNS.

This clonotype was picked up many times. The V and J genes are TRBV10-3 and TRBJ1-5; D is perhaps TRBD1 (5 bases). V was shortened by 2 bases and J by 2 bases, with 13 bases between the two germline ends. CDR1 and CDR2 (germline): ENHRY, SYGVKD. The CDR3 has 16 amino acids. The CDR3 DNA is TGTGCCATCAGTGAGGGGAGTTCGGGGCGCAATCAGCCCCAGCATTTT. Protein sequence: CAISEGSSGRNQPQHF.

This chain connects TRBV29-1 to TRBJ1-1, with 7 positions matching TRBD1. The CDR3 is 15 amino acids. Germline lookup yields CDR1 SQVTM and CDR2 ANQGSEA. With V trimmed by 7 bases and J by 3 bases, 14 bases remained unmatched. In nucleotides, the CDR3 is TGCAGCGCCACTAGAGACAGGGTTCGGGACACTGAAGCTTTCTTT. Its protein is CSATRDRVRDTEAFF. Together with reference TRBV29-1 and TRBJ1-1, the CDR3 gives the full variable domain: SAVISQKPSRDICQRGTSLTIQCQVDSQVTMMFWYRQQPGQSLTLIATANQGSEATYESGFVIDKFPISRPNLTFSTLTVSNMSPEDSSIYLCSATRDRVRDTEAFFGQGTRLTVV.

The V call is TRBV29-1, the J call TRBJ2-7; perhaps TRBD2 as D (5 bases). Trimming took 4 bases from V and 3 from J, leaving 10 bases between them. Per the germline V gene, CDR1 is SQVTM and CDR2 is ANQGSEA. This CDR3 contains 12 residues. In DNA, the CDR3 is TGCAGCGTTGGGACGGGAAACTACGAGCAGTACTTC. Translated: CSVGTGNYEQYF.

In its sample, this clonotype was seen many times. V gene TRBV12-3 or TRBV12-4 combines with J gene TRBJ1-5, with TRBD1 as a possible D gene (5 bases). The CDR3 is 14 amino acids. Trimming stripped 6 bases from V and 1 base from J, with 10 bases between. CDR3 bases: TGTGCCAGCAGCTTCGAGGGGAGCAATCAGCCCCAGCATTTT. As protein: CASSFEGSNQPQHF.

The chain carries TRBV15 and TRBJ1-1; D gene ambiguous. V shed 7 bases and J shed 0 bases, with 9 bases lying between them. CDR1 LNHNV and CDR2 YYDKDF come from the germline V gene (reference sequence). The CDR3 covers 13 residues. Written as DNA, the CDR3 is TGTGCCACCAATCCCGCCATGAACACTGAAGCTTTCTTT. Protein sequence: CATNPAMNTEAFF.

J is TRBJ2-1 and V is TRBV15, with D tentatively TRBD1 (6 bases). This CDR3 region has 13 residues. The germline V gene encodes CDR1 LNHNV and CDR2 YYDKDF (reference sequence). V gave up 5 bases and J gave up 7 bases, with 12 bases separating them. The CDR3, as DNA: TGTGCCACCAGCTCGCGCAGGGGTAATGAGCAGTTCTTC. It is translated as CATSSRRGNEQFF.

V gene TRBV15 combines with J gene TRBJ1-2, with TRBD1 identical over 9 bases. The length of the CDR3 is 15 residues. J was trimmed by 8 bases and V by 3 bases; bases with no gene match: 10. Germline CDR1 and CDR2: LNHNV and YYDKDF (reference sequence). CDR3 nucleotides: TGTGCCACCAGCAGGTATAGGACAGGGGTTATAGGCTACACCTTC. Its protein is CATSRYRTGVIGYTF.

The rearrangement joins TRBV7-9 to TRBJ2-5; D is unclear. CDR3 length: 13 residues. V lost 4 bases and J 5 bases, leaving 11 bases between the germline ends. Germline V gene sequence: CDR1 SEHNR, CDR2 FQNEAQ (reference sequence). CDR3 region: CASSSVVDETQYF. DNA of the CDR3: TGTGCCAGCAGCTCGGTCGTTGACGAGACCCAGTACTTC.

This clonotype has ten or more counts. J is TRBJ1-2 and V is TRBV3-1; D unclear. The CDR3 covers 14 residues. V dropped 4 bases and J dropped 5 bases, with 14 bases sitting between them. Looked up from germline, CDR1 is LGHDT and CDR2 is YNNKEL (reference sequence). This chain's CDR3 is CASSPDPGKYGYTF. In DNA form, the CDR3 reads TGTGCCAGCAGCCCCGACCCCGGGAAATATGGCTACACCTTC.

In this sample, this clonotype turned up a few times. The rearrangement links TRBV20-1 to TRBJ1-2; D gene ambiguous. CDR3 length equals 13 residues. Deletions cut 3 bases from V and 7 bases from J, with 15 bases between. The V gene's germline CDR1 is DFQATT and CDR2 SNEGSKA (reference sequence). CDR3 in DNA: TGCAGTGCTAGGGCAGGACCCCCGGTTGGCTACACCTTC. It is translated as CSARAGPPVGYTF.